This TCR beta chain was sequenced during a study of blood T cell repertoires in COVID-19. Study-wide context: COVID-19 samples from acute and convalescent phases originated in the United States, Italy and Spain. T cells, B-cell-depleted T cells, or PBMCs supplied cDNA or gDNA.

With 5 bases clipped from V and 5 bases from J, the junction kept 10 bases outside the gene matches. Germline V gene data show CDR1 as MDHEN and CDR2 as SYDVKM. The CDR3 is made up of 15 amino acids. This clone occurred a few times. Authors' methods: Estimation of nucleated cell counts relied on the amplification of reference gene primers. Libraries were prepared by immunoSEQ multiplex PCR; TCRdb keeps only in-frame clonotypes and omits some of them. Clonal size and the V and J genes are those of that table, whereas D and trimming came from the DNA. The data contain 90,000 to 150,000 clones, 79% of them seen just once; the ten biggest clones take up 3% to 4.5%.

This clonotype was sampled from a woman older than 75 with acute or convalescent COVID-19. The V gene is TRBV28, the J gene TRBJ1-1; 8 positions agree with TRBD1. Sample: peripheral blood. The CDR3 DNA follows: TGTGCCAGCAGTGCTAGGACAGGGAGGTGGACTGAAGCTTTCTTT. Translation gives CASSARTGRWTEAFF.